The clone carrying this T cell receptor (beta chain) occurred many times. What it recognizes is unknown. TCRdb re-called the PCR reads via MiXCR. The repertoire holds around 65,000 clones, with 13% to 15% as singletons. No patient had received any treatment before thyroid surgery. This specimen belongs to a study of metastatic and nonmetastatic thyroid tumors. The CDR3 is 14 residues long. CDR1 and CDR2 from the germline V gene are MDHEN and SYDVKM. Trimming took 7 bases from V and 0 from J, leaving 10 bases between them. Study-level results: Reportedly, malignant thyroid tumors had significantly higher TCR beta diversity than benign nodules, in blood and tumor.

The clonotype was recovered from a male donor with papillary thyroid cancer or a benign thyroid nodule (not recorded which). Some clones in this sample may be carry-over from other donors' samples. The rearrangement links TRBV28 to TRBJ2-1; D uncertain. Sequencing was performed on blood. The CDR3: CASTERSSYNEQFF. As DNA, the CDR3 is TGTGCCAGCACCGAGCGATCCTCCTACAATGAGCAGTTCTTC.